This is a list of T cell receptor beta chains from one sample in a study of early T cells in non-severe SARS-CoV-2 infection. TCRdb redid the calling of the 5' RACE reads with MiXCR, one entry per CDR3 protein. The top ten hold about 4.9% of the sample, which has about 50,000 distinct CDR3 sequences, almost 5.5% seen once. This specimen consisted of whole blood, obtained at baseline. The receptors stem from an adult who was a healthcare worker with PCR-confirmed SARS-CoV-2 infection or an uninfected control (not recorded which). CDR3s include the opening cysteine and the closing phenylalanine or tryptophan. The D gene is left open where the match is weak. Expanded clones get a size class; other rows say once, few or many, or leave the size out.

D: NA; length: 14; V: TRBV20-1; size: NA; J: TRBJ2-3; CDR3: CSASQGLGADTQYF; DNA: TGCAGTGCTAGTCAAGGCCTGGGTGCAGATACGCAGTATTTT
D: TRBD2; length: 13; V: TRBV27; size: many; J: TRBJ2-1; CDR3: CASTRFGDYEQFF; DNA: TGTGCCAGCACTAGGTTCGGGGACTACGAGCAGTTCTTC
D: NA; length: 12; V: TRBV29-1; size: NA; J: TRBJ2-7; CDR3: CSVRGGSYEQYF; DNA: TGCAGCGTCCGCGGAGGCTCCTACGAGCAGTACTTC
D: TRBD1; length: 15; V: TRBV27; size: many; J: TRBJ1-6; CDR3: CASSQGVNSNSPLHF; DNA: TGTGCCAGCAGCCAGGGGGTAAATTCTAATTCACCCCTCCACTTT
D: TRBD2; length: 16; V: TRBV7-6; size: many; J: TRBJ2-1; CDR3: CASSLFGLGSYNEQFF; DNA: TGTGCCAGCAGCTTATTCGGACTAGGCTCCTACAATGAGCAGTTCTTC
D: NA; length: 13; V: TRBV12-3/TRBV12-4; size: many; J: TRBJ2-3; CDR3: CASSPDYQDTQYF; DNA: TGTGCCAGCAGTCCCGACTATCAAGATACGCAGTATTTT
D: NA; length: 13; V: TRBV30; size: many; J: TRBJ1-5; CDR3: CAWSGDRGQPQHF; DNA: TGTGCCTGGAGTGGGGATAGGGGTCAGCCCCAGCATTTT
D: TRBD1; length: 13; V: TRBV20-1; size: NA; J: TRBJ1-1; CDR3: CSVRGQGRGEAFF; DNA: TGCAGTGTCCGGGGACAGGGAAGAGGTGAAGCTTTCTTT
D: TRBD1; length: 16; V: TRBV5-1; size: many; J: TRBJ2-1; CDR3: CASSPRQGIGYNEQFF; DNA: TGCGCCAGCAGCCCCAGACAGGGGATAGGGTACAATGAGCAGTTCTTC
D: NA; length: 14; V: TRBV14; size: many; J: TRBJ1-2; CDR3: CASSQGFWIHGYTF; DNA: TGTGCCAGCAGCCAAGGGTTCTGGATCCATGGCTACACCTTC
D: NA; length: 15; V: TRBV11-2; size: many; J: TRBJ2-7; CDR3: CASSPGLQGVGEQYF; DNA: TGTGCCAGCAGCCCGGGACTCCAAGGGGTTGGCGAGCAGTACTTC
D: NA; length: 14; V: TRBV5-5; size: many; J: TRBJ1-1; CDR3: CASSQDRANTEAFF; DNA: TGTGCCAGCAGCCAGGACAGAGCGAACACTGAAGCTTTCTTT
D: TRBD2; length: 15; V: TRBV20-1; size: many; J: TRBJ2-5; CDR3: CSASGAGALQETQYF; DNA: TGCAGTGCTAGTGGGGCGGGAGCGTTACAAGAGACCCAGTACTTC
D: NA; length: 17; V: TRBV7-9; size: few; J: TRBJ2-5; CDR3: CASSLLTGGPDQETQYF; DNA: TGTGCCAGCAGCTTATTAACTGGGGGGCCCGACCAAGAGACCCAGTACTTC
D: TRBD1; length: 14; V: TRBV18; size: many; J: TRBJ2-7; CDR3: CASSYGAGTGEQYF; DNA: TGTGCCAGCTCTTACGGGGCAGGGACAGGCGAGCAGTACTTC
D: NA; length: 18; V: TRBV11-2; size: many; J: TRBJ2-5; CDR3: CASSFNLASGPLQETQYF; DNA: TGTGCCAGCAGCTTTAATCTAGCGAGCGGACCCCTCCAAGAGACCCAGTACTTC
D: NA; length: 14; V: TRBV12-3/TRBV12-4; size: few; J: TRBJ1-5; CDR3: CASIQGEGHQPQHF; DNA: TGTGCCAGCATCCAGGGAGAGGGCCATCAGCCCCAGCATTTT
D: NA; length: 16; V: TRBV13; size: many; J: TRBJ2-7; CDR3: CASSPNPTLSPYEQYF; DNA: TGTGCCAGCAGCCCAAATCCGACACTCTCCCCCTACGAGCAGTACTTC
D: TRBD1; length: 13; V: TRBV10-3; size: many; J: TRBJ1-2; CDR3: CAISPGQYYGYTF; DNA: TGTGCCATCAGTCCGGGACAGTACTATGGCTACACCTTC
D: TRBD2; length: 14; V: TRBV18; size: many; J: TRBJ2-7; CDR3: CASSLAPLAYEQYF; DNA: TGTGCCAGCTCCCTCGCCCCACTAGCGTACGAGCAGTACTTC
D: NA; length: 12; V: TRBV2; size: NA; J: TRBJ1-4; CDR3: CASRGTNEKLFF; DNA: TGTGCCAGCAGGGGCACTAATGAAAAACTGTTTTTT
D: NA; length: 13; V: TRBV7-6; size: NA; J: TRBJ2-1; CDR3: CASSFFGEGEQFF; DNA: TGTGCCAGCAGCTTTTTTGGGGAAGGTGAGCAGTTCTTC
D: NA; length: 17; V: TRBV29-1; size: NA; J: TRBJ2-1; CDR3: CSVEGGRPDLSYNEQFF; DNA: TGCAGCGTTGAAGGGGGGCGACCCGACCTATCCTACAATGAGCAGTTCTTC
D: NA; length: 14; V: TRBV5-1; size: many; J: TRBJ2-7; CDR3: CASSFGGDPYEQYF; DNA: TGCGCCAGCAGCTTTGGCGGGGACCCCTACGAGCAGTACTTC
D: NA; length: 15; V: TRBV5-5; size: many; J: TRBJ2-1; CDR3: CASSREGSSYNEQFF; DNA: TGTGCCAGCAGTCGAGAGGGGAGCTCCTACAATGAGCAGTTCTTC
D: NA; length: 12; V: TRBV27; size: many; J: TRBJ2-7; CDR3: CASGQFSYEQYF; DNA: TGTGCCAGCGGACAGTTCTCCTACGAGCAGTACTTC
D: TRBD1; length: 15; V: TRBV20-1; size: few; J: TRBJ2-2; CDR3: CSARTSTGLTGELFF; DNA: TGCAGTGCTAGAACTTCGACAGGGCTCACCGGGGAGCTGTTTTTT
D: NA; length: 15; V: TRBV28; size: NA; J: TRBJ2-7; CDR3: CASSPGGPSSYEQYF; DNA: TGTGCCAGCAGCCCCGGGGGTCCAAGCTCCTACGAGCAGTACTTC
D: TRBD1; length: 13; V: TRBV30; size: many; J: TRBJ1-1; CDR3: CAWSTGQGLGAFF; DNA: TGTGCCTGGAGTACAGGACAGGGGTTGGGAGCTTTCTTT
D: TRBD1; length: 14; V: TRBV7-6; size: many; J: TRBJ2-5; CDR3: CASSPSTGWETQYF; DNA: TGTGCCAGCAGCCCGTCGACAGGGTGGGAGACCCAGTACTTC
D: TRBD1; length: 13; V: TRBV29-1; size: many; J: TRBJ1-1; CDR3: CSVVLDRGIEAFF; DNA: TGCAGCGTTGTCTTGGACAGGGGTATTGAAGCTTTCTTT
D: TRBD2; length: 15; V: TRBV28; size: few; J: TRBJ2-7; CDR3: CASSSSEREVDEQYF; DNA: TGTGCCAGCAGTTCTTCCGAGCGGGAGGTAGACGAGCAGTACTTC
D: NA; length: 12; V: TRBV7-8; size: many; J: TRBJ2-1; CDR3: CASSFSGPLQFF; DNA: TGTGCCAGCAGCTTTTCTGGCCCTCTCCAGTTCTTC
D: NA; length: 15; V: TRBV21-1; size: many; J: TRBJ1-1; CDR3: CASSKELGTPHPAFF; DNA: TGTGCCAGCAGCAAAGAGCTAGGGACACCTCACCCAGCTTTCTTT
D: TRBD1; length: 13; V: TRBV10-1; size: many; J: TRBJ1-1; CDR3: CASSEGTGNEAFF; DNA: TGCGCCAGCAGTGAGGGGACAGGTAATGAAGCTTTCTTT
D: NA; length: 17; V: TRBV5-4; size: many; J: TRBJ2-4; CDR3: CASSPKLGDSAKNIQYF; DNA: TGTGCCAGCAGCCCCAAATTGGGGGATTCAGCCAAAAACATTCAGTACTTC
D: NA; length: 11; V: TRBV10-2; size: many; J: TRBJ1-1; CDR3: CASSGIAEAFF; DNA: TGCGCCAGCAGCGGAATAGCTGAAGCTTTCTTT
D: NA; length: 14; V: TRBV7-3; size: NA; J: TRBJ2-5; CDR3: CASSLGPRGETQYF; DNA: TGTGCCAGCAGCTTGGGACCGCGCGGAGAGACCCAGTACTTC
D: TRBD2; length: 15; V: TRBV6-1; size: many; J: TRBJ2-2; CDR3: CASSSYASGAGELFF; DNA: TGTGCCAGCAGCTCCTATGCTAGCGGCGCCGGGGAGCTGTTTTTT
D: NA; length: 14; V: TRBV30; size: many; J: TRBJ1-1; CDR3: CAWSVSSYPTEAFF; DNA: TGTGCCTGGAGCGTCAGCAGCTATCCCACTGAAGCTTTCTTT
D: NA; length: 11; V: TRBV29-1; size: many; J: TRBJ1-2; CDR3: CSVDNSHGYTF; DNA: TGCAGCGTTGATAACAGTCATGGCTACACCTTC
D: NA; length: 13; V: TRBV6-1; size: many; J: TRBJ1-2; CDR3: CASRQHANYGYTF; DNA: TGTGCCAGCAGGCAGCACGCGAACTATGGCTACACCTTC
D: TRBD2; length: 17; V: TRBV4-1; size: NA; J: TRBJ2-7; CDR3: CASSQESWLAASYEQYF; DNA: TGCGCCAGCAGCCAAGAATCTTGGCTAGCGGCCTCCTACGAGCAGTACTTC
D: TRBD2; length: 17; V: TRBV6-5; size: NA; J: TRBJ2-1; CDR3: CASSYSPPSGVYNEQFF; DNA: TGTGCCAGCAGTTACTCCCCCCCTAGCGGTGTATACAATGAGCAGTTCTTC
D: TRBD1; length: 13; V: TRBV29-1; size: few; J: TRBJ1-2; CDR3: CSARGQGELGYTF; DNA: TGCAGCGCGCGGGGACAGGGGGAACTTGGCTACACCTTC
D: NA; length: 16; V: TRBV4-2; size: many; J: TRBJ1-6; CDR3: CASSQDRWGINSPLHF; DNA: TGTGCCAGCAGCCAAGATCGTTGGGGTATAAATTCACCCCTCCACTTT
D: NA; length: 15; V: TRBV6-5; size: few; J: TRBJ1-4; CDR3: CASSYEGGHNEKLFF; DNA: TGTGCCAGCAGTTATGAAGGGGGTCATAATGAAAAACTGTTTTTT
D: TRBD2; length: 17; V: TRBV15; size: many; J: TRBJ2-6; CDR3: CATSSPAGGSGANVLTF; DNA: TGTGCCACCAGCAGTCCGGCGGGAGGCTCTGGGGCCAACGTCCTGACTTTC
D: TRBD1; length: 13; V: TRBV7-8; size: NA; J: TRBJ2-7; CDR3: CASSFQQGNEQYF; DNA: TGTGCCAGCAGCTTCCAACAGGGGAACGAGCAGTACTTC
D: NA; length: 14; V: TRBV6-5; size: many; J: TRBJ2-1; CDR3: CASSYETGGHEQFF; DNA: TGTGCCAGCAGTTACGAGACAGGTGGTCATGAGCAGTTCTTC
D: TRBD1; length: 17; V: TRBV5-1; size: NA; J: TRBJ1-1; CDR3: CASSLTPLTGRGTEAFF; DNA: TGCGCCAGCAGCTTGACCCCCTTGACAGGGCGAGGCACTGAAGCTTTCTTT
D: NA; length: 15; V: TRBV6-1; size: few; J: TRBJ2-3; CDR3: CASSGDPRSTDTQYF; DNA: TGTGCCAGCAGTGGCGACCCCCGGAGCACAGATACGCAGTATTTT
D: TRBD2; length: 22; V: TRBV6-2/TRBV6-3; size: many; J: TRBJ2-7; CDR3: CASSYSALLRTSGAYPTGEQYF; DNA: TGTGCCAGCAGTTACTCCGCTCTCCTCCGGACTAGTGGGGCCTACCCTACTGGTGAGCAGTACTTC
D: NA; length: 17; V: TRBV7-9; size: many; J: TRBJ2-1; CDR3: CASSSGERGSRYNEQFF; DNA: TGTGCCAGCAGCTCGGGGGAACGGGGGTCTCGGTACAATGAGCAGTTCTTC
D: TRBD1; length: 15; V: TRBV15; size: many; J: TRBJ1-3; CDR3: CATSREGQARNTIYF; DNA: TGTGCCACCAGCAGAGAGGGACAGGCAAGAAACACCATATATTTT